Below are 24 T cell receptor beta chains sequenced from a single sample in a study of B cell selection in AIRE deficiency. Sequenced by immunoSEQ multiplex PCR; TCRdb stores in-frame clones only, minus some. Of 23,000 or so clones in the sample, about 90% were seen once. Sorted regulatory T cells were CD4-positive, CD25-high and CD127-low or negative. The sequencing sample was made of CD4+CD25+ Tregs sorted from PBMCs. The receptors shown here come from a human donor in good health.

The chain uses TRBV4-2 and TRBJ1-2; the match to TRBD1 covers 10 bases. Germline CDR1 is LGHNA and CDR2 is YNFKEQ. Trimming cost V 3 bases and J 6 bases; bases outside gene matches: 7. This CDR3 comprises 15 residues. The CDR3 bases are TGTGCCAGCAGCCAGCCGGGACAGGGGCTAAATGGCTACACCTTC. Translated, it gives CASSQPGQGLNGYTF.

This clone has just one count. The J gene is TRBJ2-7, the V gene TRBV5-3; D remains unclear. TRBV5-3 is labeled an ORF, and its function is uncertain. V gave up 1 base and J gave up 1 base, with 24 bases separating them. The CDR3 covers 19 residues. This CDR3 is CARSLYPPPETRISYEQYF. Here the CDR3 DNA reads TGTGCCAGAAGCTTGTATCCCCCCCCCGAAACGCGGATTTCCTACGAGCAGTACTTC.

The chain couples TRBV5-6 to TRBJ2-7; no reliable D call. Germline assignment: CDR1 SGHDT and CDR2 YYEEEE. Trimming shortened V by 4 bases and J by 2 bases, and 10 bases separated the two germline ends. This CDR3 is 13 amino acids long. In nucleotides, the CDR3 is TGTGCCAGCAGCCCTACCCGGGCCTACGAGCAGTACTTC. Encoded protein: CASSPTRAYEQYF.

The genes are TRBV7-8 and TRBJ2-5; D is uncertain. V lost 5 bases, J lost 5 bases, and 6 bases lay in between. The CDR3 is made up of 11 amino acids. Germline CDR1 is SGHVS and CDR2 is FQNEAQ. CDR3 in DNA: TGTGCCAGCAGCCCCGCCGAGACCCAGTACTTC. Translating gives CASSPAETQYF.

The rearrangement uses TRBV5-1 and TRBJ1-1; D perhaps matches TRBD1 (5 bases). The germline V gene has CDR1 SGHRS and CDR2 YFSETQ. The CDR3 consists of 13 residues. V lost 3 bases and J 0 bases, leaving 6 bases between the germline ends. This chain's CDR3 is CASSSTVNTEAFF. The CDR3 DNA follows: TGCGCCAGCAGCTCGACAGTGAACACTGAAGCTTTCTTT.

The rearrangement links TRBV7-9 to TRBJ2-3; 9 bases match TRBD2. Germline CDR1 SEHNR, CDR2 FQNEAQ (reference sequence). The ends lost 2 bases at V and 0 bases at J; junction bases unmatched: 9. The CDR3 runs to 18 residues. CDR3: CASSLSAGGAPSTDTQYF. The DNA for the CDR3 is TGTGCCAGCAGCTTATCAGCGGGGGGCGCCCCTAGCACAGATACGCAGTATTTT.

The CDR3 DNA follows: TGTGCCAGCAGCTTGACCGGGACTAGCGTCTACGAGCAGTACTTC. This translates into CASSLTGTSVYEQYF. The rearrangement links TRBV6-5 to TRBJ2-7; 10 nucleotides agree with TRBD2. The CDR3 has 15 amino acids. Trimming removed 6 bases from V and 3 bases from J; junction bases left unmatched: 8. Germline CDR1 and CDR2: MNHEY and SVGAGI.

This chain uses TRBV5-5 with TRBJ1-1; 11 nucleotides match TRBD1. CDR1 SGHKS and CDR2 YYEKEE come from the germline V gene (reference sequence). V was clipped by 2 bases and J by 8 bases; unmatched bases: 5. The length of the CDR3 is 14 residues. The CDR3 reads CASSFWTGGTEAFF. The CDR3 DNA is TGTGCCAGCAGCTTTTGGACAGGGGGCACGGAAGCTTTCTTT.

The V call is TRBV7-1, the J call TRBJ2-7, with D possibly TRBD2 on 5 matching bases. TRBV7-1 belongs to the ORF category, with a function that is uncertain. There are 12 residues in the CDR3. Trimming removed 5 bases at V and 7 bases at J, with 12 bases between. CDR3 nucleotides: TGTGCCAGCAGCCTGGGGTCGGGAGAGCAGTACTTC. Protein: CASSLGSGEQYF.

This clone was counted a few times. The chain couples TRBV4-1 to TRBJ1-6, with D perhaps TRBD1 (5 bases). Germline values: CDR1 MGHRA, CDR2 YSYEKL. The length of the CDR3 is 17 residues. V lost 1 base and J 9 bases, leaving 19 bases between the germline ends. The CDR3 sequence: CASSQVDLGGLGSPLHF. The CDR3 DNA follows: TGCGCCAGCAGCCAAGTGGACCTCGGGGGTCTCGGTTCACCCCTCCACTTT.

This chain connects TRBV6-5 to TRBJ1-4; D gene ambiguous. Germline V gene sequence: CDR1 MNHEY, CDR2 SVGAGI. The CDR3 has 16 residues. V lost 0 bases to trimming and J lost 2 bases, with 10 bases between them. The CDR3 spells CASSYSGIGTNEKLFF. CDR3 coding DNA: TGTGCCAGCAGTTACTCCGGTATCGGTACTAATGAAAAACTGTTTTTT.

The chain has TRBV21-1 and TRBJ2-3; the D call of TRBD1 is as the table states it, not checked on the DNA. TRBV21-1 is designated a pseudogene. The CDR3 runs 15 residues. CDR3 protein: CASSKTGVSTDTQYF. The CDR3 DNA reads TGTGCCAGCAGCAAAACAGGGGTTAGCACAGATACGCAGTATTTT.

The V call is TRBV7-9, the J call TRBJ1-1; D is undetermined. The germline gives CDR1 SEHNR, CDR2 FQNEAQ (reference sequence). The germline V and J ends were trimmed by 2 bases and 2 bases, with 12 bases remaining between them. The length of the CDR3 is 15 residues. The CDR3 DNA reads as TGTGCCAGCAGCTTACTGTGGCTGCCCAACACTGAAGCTTTCTTT. Amino acid sequence: CASSLLWLPNTEAFF.

This clone was seen once. V gene TRBV11-1 combines with J gene TRBJ2-3; D is undetermined. V was shortened by 1 base and J by 4 bases, with 12 bases between the two germline ends. The CDR3 runs 15 residues. Germline values: CDR1 SGHAT, CDR2 FQDESV (reference sequence). CDR3 region: CASSLGGGYADTQYF. CDR3 nucleotide sequence: TGTGCCAGCAGCTTAGGAGGCGGATATGCAGATACGCAGTATTTT.

V gene TRBV4-1 combines with J gene TRBJ1-5, with D perhaps matching TRBD1 (5 bases). Trimming removed 3 bases at V and 4 bases at J, with 19 bases between. The CDR3 length is 17 residues. CDR1 MGHRA and CDR2 YSYEKL come from the germline V gene. CDR3 residues: CASSHILHPGWNQPQHF. The CDR3 bases are TGCGCCAGCAGCCACATCCTTCATCCAGGGTGGAATCAGCCCCAGCATTTT.

This chain links TRBV5-1 with TRBJ2-3; TRBD1 aligns across 10 bases. Per germline, CDR1 SGHRS and CDR2 YFSETQ. The CDR3 is made up of 15 amino acids. Trimming removed 4 bases from V and 4 bases from J; junction bases left unmatched: 6. The CDR3 reads CASSARTGGSDTQYF. CDR3 in DNA: TGCGCCAGCAGCGCCCGGACAGGGGGGTCAGATACGCAGTATTTT.

This sequence joins TRBV6-1 and TRBJ1-4; possible D gene TRBD1, 5 bases. This CDR3 is built from 16 residues. Germline assignment: CDR1 MNHNS and CDR2 SASEGT. V lost 3 bases, J lost 4 bases, and 15 bases lay in between. The DNA of the CDR3 is TGTGCCAGCAGTGACATTTTCGGAGGGGTTAATGAAAAACTGTTTTTT. Its protein product is CASSDIFGGVNEKLFF.

This clone was counted only a few times. The chain carries TRBV5-1 and TRBJ2-7; D unresolved. Germline CDR1 is SGHRS and CDR2 is YFSETQ. The CDR3 is 13 residues long. V shed 3 bases and J shed 9 bases, with 16 bases lying between them. CDR3 bases: TGCGCCAGCAGCTCGCTGGCCGAAGGAAGGCAGTACTTC. Its protein product is CASSSLAEGRQYF.

V usage is TRBV30 and J usage is TRBJ1-2; TRBD1 agrees at 9 bases. Germline V gene lookup returns CDR1 GTSNPN and CDR2 SVGIG (reference sequence). V dropped 0 bases and J dropped 0; count of bases not matched to a gene: 11. The CDR3 runs to 18 residues. The CDR3 region is CAWSVPWTGDLSNYGYTF. The CDR3 nucleotides read TGTGCCTGGAGTGTACCCTGGACAGGGGACCTTTCTAACTATGGCTACACCTTC.

The V and J genes are TRBV11-2 and TRBJ2-5, with no clear D. CDR1 and CDR2 (germline): SGHAT, FQNNGV. The V and J ends lost 2 bases and 5 bases respectively, with 6 bases between them. This CDR3 comprises 12 residues. The chain's CDR3 is CASSLLGETQYF. For the CDR3, the DNA is TGTGCCAGCAGCTTATTGGGGGAGACCCAGTACTTC. Full variable domain (rest looked up from reference TRBV11-2 and TRBJ2-5): EAGVAQSPRYKIIEKRQSVAFWCNPISGHATLYWYQQILGQGPKLLIQFQNNGVVDDSQLPKDRFSAERLKGVDSTLKIQPAKLEDSAVYLCASSLLGETQYFGPGTRLLVL.

The chain employs TRBV2 and TRBJ1-3; D not certain. The CDR3 consists of 13 residues. Trimming pared 4 bases from V and 2 bases from J, leaving 6 bases between. Per the germline V gene, CDR1 is SNHLY and CDR2 is FYNNEI. CDR3 in DNA: TGTGCCAGCAGTGTGGCGGCTGGAAACACCATATATTTT. Translated, it gives CASSVAAGNTIYF.

The V and J genes are TRBV11-2 and TRBJ2-1; TRBD2 is a possible D gene (5 bases). The CDR3 length is 14 residues. Looked up from germline, CDR1 is SGHAT and CDR2 is FQNNGV. V lost 5 bases and J 6 bases, leaving 14 bases between the germline ends. CDR3 nucleotide sequence: TGTGCCAGCAGCGCCCCCTTAGGAGGCAATGAGCAGTTCTTC. Its protein product is CASSAPLGGNEQFF.

The chain carries TRBV27 and TRBJ2-2; no clear D gene. Trimming removed 0 bases from V and 7 bases from J, with 6 bases in between. This CDR3 has 13 residues. The germline V gene encodes CDR1 MNHEY and CDR2 SMNVEV (reference sequence). The CDR3 reads CASSLSGHGELFF. The DNA of the CDR3 is TGTGCCAGCAGTTTATCGGGTCACGGGGAGCTGTTTTTT.

For the CDR3, the DNA is TGTGCCAGCAGCTTAGTGCCCGGAGTGAGGGGAGCTTTCTTT. Translated: CASSLVPGVRGAFF. V gene TRBV7-2 combines with J gene TRBJ1-1; D possibly corresponds to TRBD1 (5 bases). Germline assignment: CDR1 SGHTA and CDR2 FQGNSA. The CDR3 is 14 amino acids. The V end lost 1 base, the J end lost 10 bases, and 16 bases lay between the germline ends.